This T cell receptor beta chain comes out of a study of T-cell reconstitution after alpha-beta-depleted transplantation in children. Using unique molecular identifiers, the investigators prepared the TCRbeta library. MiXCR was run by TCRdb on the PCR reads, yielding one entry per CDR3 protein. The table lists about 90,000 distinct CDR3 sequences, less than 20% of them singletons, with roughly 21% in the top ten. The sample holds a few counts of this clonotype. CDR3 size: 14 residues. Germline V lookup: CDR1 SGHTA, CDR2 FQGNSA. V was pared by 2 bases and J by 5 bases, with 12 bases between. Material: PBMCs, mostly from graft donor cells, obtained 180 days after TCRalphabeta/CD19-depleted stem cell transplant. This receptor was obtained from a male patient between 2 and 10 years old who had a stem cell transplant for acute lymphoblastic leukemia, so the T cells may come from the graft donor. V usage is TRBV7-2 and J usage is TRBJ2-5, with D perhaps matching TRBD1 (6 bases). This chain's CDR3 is CASSLRRTEETQYF. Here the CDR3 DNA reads TGTGCCAGCAGCTTACGAAGGACAGAGGAGACCCAGTACTTC.